These T cell receptor beta chains were read from a single sample in a study of neurological immune-mediated disorders. MiXCR, applied by TCRdb to the 5' RACE reads, yields one record per CDR3 protein. Among over 35,000 distinct CDR3 sequences listed, 9.5% to 15% were seen once. The sequenced material came from PBMCs. These receptors came from a female donor in good health. Each CDR3 is given with its conserved first and last residue. A D gene is named only where the DNA matches it firmly. Where a row states a size, it is once, few, many or the class of an expanded clone; other rows omit it.

V,D,size,J,DNA,CDR3
TRBV12-3/TRBV12-4,NA,many,TRBJ2-1,TGTGCCAGCAGTTTATGGGAGAGCCACAATGAGCAGTTCTTC,CASSLWESHNEQFF
TRBV5-5,TRBD1,many,TRBJ1-1,TGTGCCAGCAGCCCGGGGACAGGGGGCAGGTTATTGGACACTGAAGCTTTCTTT,CASSPGTGGRLLDTEAFF
TRBV5-6,TRBD2,many,TRBJ2-7,TGTGCCAGCTCACTAGCGGGAGGGCGCTACGAGCAGTACTTC,CASSLAGGRYEQYF
TRBV27,NA,NA,TRBJ2-7,TGTGCCAGCCCAGTTGGGAGTCCGGCCTACGAGCAGTACTTC,CASPVGSPAYEQYF
TRBV12-3/TRBV12-4,NA,many,TRBJ2-3,TGTGCCAGCAGTACCCATCCAGCGGGAGATACGCAGTATTTT,CASSTHPAGDTQYF
TRBV2,NA,many,TRBJ1-2,TGTGCCAGCAGTGGGGACAAGGGCCACGTCAGCTATGGCTACACCTTC,CASSGDKGHVSYGYTF
TRBV2,NA,many,TRBJ2-6,TGTGCCAGCAGTCTCAACGTCCTGACTTTC,CASSLNVLTF
TRBV14,TRBD2,few,TRBJ2-5,TGTGCCAGCAGCCAAGATCCCCTAGCGGGGAGGGAGACCCAGTACTTC,CASSQDPLAGRETQYF
TRBV3-1,TRBD1,many,TRBJ1-1,TGTGCCAGCAGCCAATGGGGACAGGGGATCACTGAAGCTTTCTTT,CASSQWGQGITEAFF
TRBV29-1,NA,many,TRBJ1-1,TGCAGCGTTGTTCTTCGGGGCGGGAATACTGAAGCTTTCTTT,CSVVLRGGNTEAFF
TRBV3-1,NA,few,TRBJ2-1,TGTGCCAGCAGCCAATCCCAGCTCAATGAGCAGTTCTTC,CASSQSQLNEQFF
TRBV20-1,TRBD1,many,TRBJ1-1,TGCAGTGCGCCGGACAGGGGGGCGTACGGAGCTTTCTTT,CSAPDRGAYGAFF
TRBV20-1,TRBD1,NA,TRBJ1-6,TGCAGTGCTAGCGGGGACAGGGGGCCCTTAAATTCACCCCGCCACTTT,CSASGDRGPLNSPRHF
TRBV30,TRBD2,many,TRBJ2-3,TGTGCCTGGAGTGTCGGTAGCGGGGGTGGATCAGATACGCAGTATTTT,CAWSVGSGGGSDTQYF
TRBV6-5,NA,many,TRBJ1-2,TGTGCCAGCAGTCTGGGAATCGCCTATGGCTACACCTTC,CASSLGIAYGYTF
TRBV5-6,NA,many,TRBJ1-2,TGTGCCAGCAGCTACGGACGACTGATTTTCTATGGCTACACCTTC,CASSYGRLIFYGYTF
TRBV4-2,NA,NA,TRBJ1-2,TGTGCCAGCAGCCGTGCGGGCGATGGCTACACCTTC,CASSRAGDGYTF
TRBV5-1,NA,many,TRBJ1-5,TGCGCCAGCAGCTTAGGAGAAAGGCAGCCCCAGCATTTT,CASSLGERQPQHF
TRBV12-3/TRBV12-4,TRBD2,many,TRBJ2-5,TGTGCCAGCAGTCCAGGAGGGCGGGAGGTAGAAGAGACCCAGTACTTC,CASSPGGREVEETQYF
TRBV5-6,TRBD2,many,TRBJ2-1,TGTGCCAGCAGCTTGGGACTAGCGGGAGAGCAATTCCGGGGCAATGAGCAGTTCTTC,CASSLGLAGEQFRGNEQFF
TRBV7-3,NA,many,TRBJ2-3,TGTGCCAGCAGCTTAGCGAAAAGCACAGATACGCAGTATTTT,CASSLAKSTDTQYF
TRBV12-3/TRBV12-4,TRBD1,many,TRBJ2-5,TGTGCCAGCAGGCGACAGGGGGCAGGGGAGACCCAGTACTTC,CASRRQGAGETQYF
TRBV2,NA,many,TRBJ1-4,TGTGCCAGCAGCGAGGCCGGAAGAAAACTGTTTTTT,CASSEAGRKLFF
TRBV6-1,NA,many,TRBJ2-2,TGTGCCAGCAGCCTCCGGCAGGGCGGCGGCGGGGTCGGGGAGCTGTTTTTT,CASSLRQGGGGVGELFF
TRBV5-1,NA,few,TRBJ2-7,TGCGCCAGCAGCACGCAGGGGATTACCTACGAGCAGTACTTC,CASSTQGITYEQYF
TRBV5-6,TRBD2,many,TRBJ2-2,TGTGCCAGCAGCTCGACTAGCGGGAGTTCGAACACCGGGGAGCTGTTTTTT,CASSSTSGSSNTGELFF
TRBV5-8,TRBD1,many,TRBJ2-5,TGTGCCAGCAGCTCGACAGGGCGGCAGAGCCGGGAGACCCAGTACTTC,CASSSTGRQSRETQYF
TRBV7-2,NA,many,TRBJ1-5,TGTGCCAGCAGCTTAGAGGTAGTTCAGCCCCAGCATTTT,CASSLEVVQPQHF
TRBV11-1,NA,many,TRBJ2-1,TGTGCCAGCAGCTACGGACACCGCTACAATGAGCAGTTCTTC,CASSYGHRYNEQFF
TRBV5-1,NA,medium-sized,TRBJ2-2,TGCGCCAGCAGCTTTGTACAGGGTTGGGTCACCGGGGAGCTGTTTTTT,CASSFVQGWVTGELFF
TRBV7-8,TRBD1,many,TRBJ2-4,TGTGCCAGCAGCTTAGGGAAAGGACAGGGAAAGAACTTC,CASSLGKGQGKNF
TRBV14,NA,many,TRBJ2-6,TGTGCCAGCAGCCAATTCGATGTCCTGACTTTC,CASSQFDVLTF
TRBV7-9,NA,many,TRBJ2-5,TGTGCCAGCAGCTTAGTTTACGAACAGCCGGCAGGGGAGACCCAGTACTTC,CASSLVYEQPAGETQYF